Below are 9 T cell receptor beta chains sequenced from a single sample in a study of cytomegalovirus exposure and HLA in healthy donors. Data came from immunoSEQ multiplex PCR; TCRdb stores just in-frame clones and leaves some out. The sample has 70,000 to 80,000 clones; around 94% are singletons. Sequenced material: PBMCs. All receptors come from a woman aged 18-30 years in good health and CMV-seropositive.

This chain joins TRBV28 and TRBJ1-2, with D unclear. The CDR3 extends over 16 amino acids. V shed 3 bases and J shed 6 bases, with 20 bases lying between them. The germline gives CDR1 MDHEN, CDR2 SYDVKM. DNA for the CDR3: TGTGCCAGCAGTTTCCGCGGGGTGCGCGTTCGAGATGGCTACACCTTC. Translation: CASSFRGVRVRDGYTF.

The chain links TRBV6-1 to TRBJ2-7; possibly TRBD1 for D (5 bases). The germline gives CDR1 MNHNS, CDR2 SASEGT. V was shortened by 6 bases and J by 5 bases, with 17 bases between the two germline ends. The CDR3 runs to 14 residues. The CDR3 is CASRRQSKPHEQYF. The CDR3 coding sequence is TGTGCCAGCAGGAGACAGTCTAAGCCCCACGAGCAGTACTTC.

The chain recombines TRBV10-2 with TRBJ1-1; 10 nucleotides match TRBD1. This CDR3 has 13 amino acids. J lost 8 bases, V lost 4 bases, and 4 bases had no gene match. Looked up from germline, CDR1 is WSHSY and CDR2 is SAAADI. CDR3 residues: CASSGGQGSEAFF. The CDR3 coding sequence is TGCGCCAGCAGTGGGGGACAGGGGTCAGAAGCTTTCTTT.

The chain links TRBV12-5 to TRBJ2-1; unclear D gene. CDR3 length equals 15 residues. The germline V gene encodes CDR1 LGHNT and CDR2 FRNRAP. V shed 2 bases and J shed 7 bases, with 15 bases lying between them. CDR3 protein: CASGLPDLVWNEQFF. As DNA, the CDR3 is TGTGCTAGTGGTTTGCCAGACTTGGTTTGGAATGAGCAGTTCTTC.

The chain couples TRBV6-5 to TRBJ1-5; 7 nucleotides match TRBD1. The CDR3 has 15 residues. After removal of 5 bases from V and 10 bases from J, the junction contained 14 bases not matched to a gene. Per the germline V gene, CDR1 is MNHEY and CDR2 is SVGAGI. The CDR3 here is CASSPGQPVFSPQHF. The CDR3, as DNA: TGTGCCAGCAGTCCGGGACAGCCTGTCTTCTCCCCCCAGCATTTT.

V is TRBV28 and J is TRBJ1-2; D unresolved. V lost 2 bases, J lost 4 bases, and 5 bases lay in between. Germline CDR1 MDHEN, CDR2 SYDVKM. CDR3 length equals 12 residues. In DNA form, the CDR3 reads TGTGCCAGCAGTTTAGAGGGCTATGGCTACACCTTC. This codes for CASSLEGYGYTF.

This rearrangement joins TRBV4-2 to TRBJ2-7; D is perhaps TRBD1 (5 bases). The CDR3 has 15 amino acids. Trimming removed 0 bases at V and 5 bases at J, with 14 bases between. Germline CDR1 LGHNA, CDR2 YNFKEQ. The CDR3 coding sequence is TGTGCCAGCAGCCAAGAGAACAGGAGATTCGACGAGCAGTACTTC. Its protein product is CASSQENRRFDEQYF.

The chain couples TRBV4-1 to TRBJ2-2, with 7 bases identical to TRBD2. Germline assignment: CDR1 MGHRA and CDR2 YSYEKL. This CDR3 contains 15 residues. With 4 bases clipped from V and 3 bases from J, the junction kept 5 bases outside the gene matches. The CDR3 protein is CASSPRGRDTGELFF. The DNA for the CDR3 is TGCGCCAGCAGCCCTAGAGGGAGGGACACCGGGGAGCTGTTTTTT.

The chain combines TRBV11-2 with TRBJ2-7, with 8 bases identical to TRBD1. The CDR3 contains 14 residues. Germline CDR1 SGHAT, CDR2 FQNNGV. J lost 3 bases, V lost 6 bases, and 7 bases had no gene match. CDR3 region: CASRIQGVFYEQYF. CDR3 bases: TGTGCCAGCAGGATACAGGGGGTATTCTACGAGCAGTACTTC.